These 21 T cell receptor beta chains were all obtained from the same sample, sequenced in a study of control samples from healthy donors and cancer patients (dated by TCRdb to about 2020). The method was the immunoSEQ multiplex PCR assay. TCRdb provides this immuneACCESS table in a form limited to in-frame rearrangements. Some clones are lacking; in checked studies, under half of them reflect an unresolved V gene, and why the rest are absent is not known. The sample includes 85,000 to 100,000 clones, with more than 85% observed a single time. Of the sample, about 8.8% falls within the top ten clones. The sample comprised blood. These receptor sequences come from a man aged 18 to 29 in good health.

This rearrangement joins TRBV24-1 to TRBJ2-5, with TRBD2 as a possible D gene (7 bases). This CDR3 has 14 amino acids. Germline V gene sequence: CDR1 KGHDR, CDR2 SFDVKD. Trimming took 4 bases from V and 5 from J, leaving 13 bases between them. In nucleotides, the CDR3 is TGTGCCACCAGTGAAGGGGGGGTTGGGGAGACCCAGTACTTC. This codes for CATSEGGVGETQYF.

The chain carries TRBV6-5 and TRBJ1-4; TRBD1 is a possible D gene (6 bases). CDR3 size: 15 residues. Germline CDR1 and CDR2: MNHEY and SVGAGI. Trimming took 6 bases from V and 5 from J, leaving 16 bases between them. DNA of the CDR3: TGTGCCAGCAGCGCCCGACCAGGGGAGAATGAAAAACTGTTTTTT. Translated: CASSARPGENEKLFF.

V is TRBV25-1 and J is TRBJ2-1, with D perhaps TRBD1 (9 bases). Germline V gives CDR1 MGHDK, CDR2 SYGVNS. The V and J ends lost 1 base and 4 bases respectively, with 14 bases between them. CDR3 length: 16 amino acids. The CDR3 DNA is TGTGCCAGCAGTGAATTAGCGGGGACAGGGTACAATGAGCAGTTCTTC. As protein: CASSELAGTGYNEQFF.

This clone appeared once. The V gene is TRBV19, the J gene TRBJ1-1; tentatively, D is TRBD1 (6 bases). The CDR3 extends over 14 amino acids. In germline, CDR1 is LNHDA, CDR2 SQIVND (reference sequence). Trimming took off 5 bases at V and 1 base at J, with 11 bases between the two ends. The CDR3 DNA is TGTGCCAGTAGTCCCCAAGGGGGGAACACTGAAGCTTTCTTT. This gives the protein CASSPQGGNTEAFF.

V usage is TRBV7-9 and J usage is TRBJ2-3; D call uncertain. In germline, CDR1 is SEHNR, CDR2 FQNEAQ (reference sequence). The germline V and J ends were trimmed by 3 bases and 2 bases, with 12 bases remaining between them. This CDR3 spans 15 amino acids. The CDR3 here is CASSLRIGSTDTQYF. In DNA form, the CDR3 reads TGTGCCAGCAGCTTGCGGATAGGATCCACAGATACGCAGTATTTT.

The CDR3 loop is CASTTDYKETQYF. The DNA of the CDR3 is TGTGCCAGCACCACGGACTACAAAGAGACCCAGTACTTC. The chain joins TRBV12-3 or TRBV12-4 to TRBJ2-5; possible D gene TRBD2, 6 bases. CDR3 length: 13 amino acids. V was clipped by 7 bases and J by 3 bases, with 12 bases between them.

The chain joins TRBV6-4 to TRBJ2-3; 10 bases fit TRBD1. V gave up 0 bases and J gave up 9 bases; unmatched junction bases: 12. This CDR3 region has 17 residues. Germline V gene sequence: CDR1 MRHNA, CDR2 SNTAGT. In DNA, the CDR3 is TGTGCCAGCAGTGACTCGGTAGGGGACAGGGGAGACACCACGCAGTATTTT. Amino acids: CASSDSVGDRGDTTQYF.

The J gene is TRBJ1-5, the V gene TRBV7-8, with 8 bases lining up with TRBD1. Trimming at V came to 5 bases and at J to 1 base, leaving 10 bases not matched to a gene. Germline CDR1 and CDR2: SGHVS and FQNEAQ. The CDR3 runs 17 residues. CDR3 region: CASSPGGRMESNQPQHF. In DNA form, the CDR3 reads TGTGCCAGCAGCCCAGGGGGCAGGATGGAGAGCAATCAGCCCCAGCATTTT.

This chain connects TRBV11-3 to TRBJ2-1; no definite D call. CDR1 is SGHNT and CDR2 is YENEEA in the germline V gene. This CDR3 has 16 amino acids. V lost 4 bases and J lost 0, with 13 bases in between. CDR3 coding DNA: TGTGCCAGCAGCTATATGTCCCTTGGCTCCTACAATGAGCAGTTCTTC. Protein: CASSYMSLGSYNEQFF.

The gene calls are TRBV2 and TRBJ1-6; D remains ambiguous. Looked up from germline, CDR1 is SNHLY and CDR2 is FYNNEI. V dropped 4 bases and J dropped 10 bases, with 8 bases sitting between them. The CDR3 runs to 12 residues. CDR3 amino acids: CASSARESPLHF. CDR3 nucleotides: TGTGCCAGCAGTGCGAGAGAATCACCCCTCCACTTT.

J is TRBJ1-2 and V is TRBV4-1; no definite D call. In germline, CDR1 is MGHRA, CDR2 YSYEKL. Trimming pared 4 bases from V and 2 bases from J, leaving 14 bases between. The CDR3 has 15 residues. The CDR3 reads CASSPRGRTNYGYTF. DNA of the CDR3: TGCGCCAGCAGCCCTCGCGGGAGGACCAACTATGGCTACACCTTC.

The genes are TRBV3-1 (or the pseudogene TRBV3-2) and TRBJ1-5; tentative D call: TRBD1 (5 bases). Per the germline V gene, CDR1 is LGHDT and CDR2 is YNNKEL (reference sequence). The CDR3 has 12 amino acids. Trimming removed 4 bases from V and 9 bases from J, with 10 bases in between. As DNA, the CDR3 is TGTGCCAGCAGCCGGGCGGGGGGGCCCCAGCATTTT. Its protein product is CASSRAGGPQHF.

The rearrangement links TRBV12-3 or TRBV12-4 to TRBJ1-2; D is uncertain. This CDR3 comprises 12 residues. Trimming left V 3 bases short and J 6 bases short, with 8 bases between. The CDR3 here is CASSFEGHGYTF. In nucleotides, the CDR3 is TGTGCCAGCAGTTTCGAAGGGCATGGCTACACCTTC.

This clone showed up just once. V and J are TRBV5-5 and TRBJ2-3; perhaps D is TRBD1 or TRBD2 (5 bases each). From germline, CDR1 is SGHKS and CDR2 YYEKEE (reference sequence). The CDR3 runs to 18 residues. Trimming took off 3 bases at V and 0 bases at J, with 20 bases between the two ends. The CDR3 reads CASSSPLAGATSTDTQYF. CDR3 in DNA: TGTGCCAGCAGCTCACCCCTGGCCGGGGCGACTAGCACAGATACGCAGTATTTT.

This sequence joins TRBV29-1 and TRBJ2-7; weak D call: TRBD2 (7 bases). From germline, CDR1 is SQVTM and CDR2 ANQGSEA. Trimming removed 6 bases at V and 2 bases at J, with 26 bases between. There are 17 residues in the CDR3. The CDR3 here is CSVEGKGGGSNTYEQYF. The CDR3 nucleotides are TGCAGCGTGGAGGGAAAGGGCGGGGGCTCAAACACCTACGAGCAGTACTTC.

J is TRBJ2-1 and V is TRBV6-2 or TRBV6-3; D is unresolved. The CDR3 length is 11 residues. Between the trimmed V and J ends, which lost 5 bases and 5 bases, there was a span of 4 bases. Germline CDR1 and CDR2: MNHEY and SVGEGT. Written as DNA, the CDR3 is TGTGCCAGCAGTCTAAACAATGAGCAGTTCTTC. Its protein product is CASSLNNEQFF.

The chain links TRBV6-5 to TRBJ1-5; D perhaps matches TRBD1 (5 bases). Germline lookup yields CDR1 MNHEY and CDR2 SVGAGI. The germline V and J ends were trimmed by 4 bases and 8 bases, with 15 bases remaining between them. This CDR3 has 14 residues. The CDR3: CASSSTVSREPQHF. The CDR3, as DNA: TGTGCCAGCAGTTCTACTGTTAGCAGGGAGCCCCAGCATTTT.

The CDR3 DNA is TGTGCCAGCAGCTTAGGGTACGGGAGCGGGTACAATGAGCAGTTCTTC. It codes for CASSLGYGSGYNEQFF. This chain joins TRBV7-9 and TRBJ2-1, with D maybe TRBD2 (6 bases). Germline CDR1 and CDR2: SEHNR and FQNEAQ (reference sequence). Between the trimmed V and J ends, which lost 1 base and 4 bases, there was a span of 14 bases. The CDR3 has 16 residues.

Only one count was recorded for this clone. The rearrangement joins TRBV7-2 to TRBJ1-1, with TRBD1 matching 9 bases. Germline V gene sequence: CDR1 SGHTA, CDR2 FQGNSA. The CDR3 spans 13 residues. With 4 bases clipped from V and 10 bases from J, the junction kept 7 bases outside the gene matches. The CDR3 sequence: CASSYGQGLVAFF. In DNA form, the CDR3 reads TGTGCCAGCAGCTACGGACAGGGGTTGGTAGCTTTCTTT.

The V gene is TRBV2, the J gene TRBJ2-1; D gene uncertain. V lost 3 bases and J lost 7, with 16 bases in between. Germline lookup yields CDR1 SNHLY and CDR2 FYNNEI. The CDR3 runs 15 residues. CDR3 loop: CASSDHSKGWNEQFF. CDR3 coding DNA: TGTGCCAGCAGTGATCATAGTAAGGGTTGGAATGAGCAGTTCTTC.

This rearrangement joins TRBV11-2 to TRBJ2-5; D is uncertain. The germline gives CDR1 SGHAT, CDR2 FQNNGV. Deletions cut 4 bases from V and 1 base from J, with 10 bases between. This CDR3 comprises 14 residues. In nucleotides, the CDR3 is TGTGCCAGCAGCTCCTTATCGCGCCAAGAGACCCAGTACTTC. Protein: CASSSLSRQETQYF.